Each of the 27 T cell receptor beta chains below was sequenced from the same sample in a study of blood T cell repertoires in COVID-19. TCRdb's copy holds only in-frame clones and misses some; the assay was immunoSEQ multiplex PCR. The table includes 29,000 or so clones, about 88% detected once. Sequenced sample: peripheral blood. The receptors come from a human donor in a cohort sampled during active COVID-19.

This sequence joins TRBV7-2 and TRBJ2-6; TRBD1 matches 9 bases. The CDR3 length is 17 residues. Losses at the gene ends were 0 bases for V and 2 bases for J; bases not matched to a gene: 2. CDR1 and CDR2 from the germline V gene are SGHTA and FQGNSA. The CDR3 reads CASSLAGQGTGANVLTF. The CDR3 nucleotides are TGTGCCAGCAGCTTAGCCGGACAGGGGACTGGGGCCAACGTCCTGACTTTC.

The chain combines TRBV7-2 with TRBJ1-2; tentatively, D is TRBD1 (5 bases). V was clipped by 4 bases and J by 0 bases, with 18 bases between them. Germline V CDR1 and CDR2: SGHTA, FQGNSA. The CDR3 sequence is 17 residues long. CDR3 DNA sequence: TGTGCCAGCAGCTCCCGCGGGGACGTACAAGCTAACTATGGCTACACCTTC. It specifies CASSSRGDVQANYGYTF.

This clone occurred once. The CDR3 nucleotides read TGTGCCAGCAGCCAGCCGACGGGACTAGTAACCGGAGCAGATACGCAGTATTTT. The encoded protein is CASSQPTGLVTGADTQYF. The gene calls are TRBV4-2 and TRBJ2-3, with 8 bases lining up with TRBD2. The CDR3 covers 18 residues. J was trimmed by 4 bases and V by 3 bases; bases with no gene match: 15. Germline V gene lookup returns CDR1 LGHNA and CDR2 YNFKEQ.

The V and J genes are TRBV2 and TRBJ1-5; 7 bases are shared with TRBD1. The J segment lost 1 base and the V segment lost 8 bases, leaving 5 bases of the junction unmatched. The germline V gene has CDR1 SNHLY and CDR2 FYNNEI. This CDR3 contains 14 residues. This CDR3 is CASLSTGSNQPQHF. In nucleotides, the CDR3 is TGTGCCAGCCTTTCGACAGGGAGCAATCAGCCCCAGCATTTT.

This clone was counted a few times. The V gene is TRBV6-2 or TRBV6-3, the J gene TRBJ1-5, with 7 bases lining up with TRBD1. CDR1 MNHEY and CDR2 SVGEGT come from the germline V gene. The junction had 7 bases not matched to a gene; V was cut back by 0 bases and J by 2 bases. There are 17 residues in the CDR3. In DNA form, the CDR3 reads TGTGCCAGCAGTTACTCGTCGACAGGGCGAGGCAATCAGCCCCAGCATTTT. Amino acid sequence: CASSYSSTGRGNQPQHF.

CDR3 bases: TGTGCCTGGTCCGGGACAGTGAACACTGAAGCTTTCTTT. The encoded protein is CAWSGTVNTEAFF. The chain recombines TRBV30 with TRBJ1-1; 7 bases fit TRBD1. The J segment lost 0 bases and the V segment lost 5 bases, leaving 3 bases of the junction unmatched. Germline loops: CDR1 GTSNPN, CDR2 SVGIG (reference sequence). The CDR3 is 13 residues long.

The rearrangement uses TRBV19 and TRBJ2-6, with 7 bases identical to TRBD1. Germline-derived CDR1 and CDR2 are LNHDA and SQIVND (reference sequence). The V and J ends lost 4 bases and 3 bases, in that order; junction bases with no gene match: 6. The CDR3 extends over 16 amino acids. The CDR3 nucleotides read TGTGCCAGTAGTAGACAGGGATTAGGTGGGGCCAACGTCCTGACTTTC. This sequence encodes CASSRQGLGGANVLTF.

The rearrangement joins TRBV28 to TRBJ1-4; 11 bases are shared with TRBD1. V lost 5 bases to trimming and J lost 5 bases; unmatched junction nucleotides: 10. Germline CDR1 and CDR2: MDHEN and SYDVKM. The CDR3 is 17 residues long. CDR3 bases: TGTGCCAGCAGTGTATCGGGACAGGGGGGATGGAATGAAAAACTGTTTTTT. It translates to CASSVSGQGGWNEKLFF. The whole variable domain, remainder taken from reference TRBV28 and TRBJ1-4, is DVKVTQSSRYLVKRTGEKVFLECVQDMDHENMFWYRQDPGLGLRLIYFSYDVKMKEKGDIPEGYSVSREKKERFSLILESASTNQTSMYLCASSVSGQGGWNEKLFFGSGTQLSVL.

The rearrangement uses TRBV19 and TRBJ2-7, with 7 nucleotides matching TRBD1. CDR1 and CDR2 from the germline V gene are LNHDA and SQIVND (reference sequence). Trimming at V came to 5 bases and at J to 3 bases, leaving 10 bases not matched to a gene. The CDR3 totals 15 residues. The CDR3 sequence: CASSPSGTALYEQYF. In nucleotides, the CDR3 is TGTGCCAGTAGTCCATCCGGGACAGCCCTCTACGAGCAGTACTTC.

This clone was seen only a few times. J is TRBJ2-7 and V is TRBV27, with TRBD1 matching over 9 bases. Germline CDR1 MNHEY, CDR2 SMNVEV (reference sequence). The CDR3 sequence is 16 residues long. The V gene end was trimmed by 0 bases and the J gene end by 0 bases; junction bases not matched to a gene: 3. Written as DNA, the CDR3 is TGTGCCAGCAGTTTATCTGGGACAGGGAGCTCCTACGAGCAGTACTTC. It is translated as CASSLSGTGSSYEQYF.

This chain links TRBV7-8 with TRBJ2-3, with TRBD2 matching 11 bases. Trimming at V came to 1 base and at J to 5 bases, leaving 5 bases not matched to a gene. There are 16 residues in the CDR3. From germline, CDR1 is SGHVS and CDR2 FQNEAQ. The CDR3 nucleotides read TGTGCCAGCAGCTTAGTTCTAGCGGGGGGCGTAGATACGCAGTATTTT. Its protein is CASSLVLAGGVDTQYF.

This clone was detected only once. This chain joins TRBV4-2 and TRBJ2-3, with a tentative D call TRBD2 (6 bases). The CDR3 is 15 residues long. Germline V gene data show CDR1 as LGHNA and CDR2 as YNFKEQ. V gave up 0 bases and J gave up 5 bases, with 12 bases separating them. In DNA form, the CDR3 reads TGTGCCAGCAGCCAAGATGGGCCAGCGGGAGATACGCAGTATTTT. Amino acid sequence: CASSQDGPAGDTQYF.

CDR3 bases: TGTGCCAGCACCCTAGGTGGGACAGGGGCTGAAGCTTTCTTT. Translating gives CASTLGGTGAEAFF. The rearrangement joins TRBV7-2 to TRBJ1-1, with TRBD1 matching over 10 bases. Germline CDR1 SGHTA, CDR2 FQGNSA. The trim removed 7 bases at V and 6 bases at J, leaving 8 bases unmatched. This CDR3 has 14 amino acids. The whole variable domain, filled in from reference TRBV7-2 and TRBJ1-1, reads GAGVSQSPSNKVTEKGKDVELRCDPISGHTALYWYRQSLGQGLEFLIYFQGNSAPDKSGLPSDRFSAERTGGSVSTLTIQRTQQEDSAVYLCASTLGGTGAEAFFGQGTRLTVV.

V is TRBV6-5 and J is TRBJ1-6; no reliable D call. This CDR3 has 15 amino acids. Per germline, CDR1 MNHEY and CDR2 SVGAGI. V dropped 8 bases and J dropped 0 bases, with 11 bases sitting between them. The CDR3 DNA is TGTGCCAGCCAACAAGGGAGCTCCTATAATTCACCCCTCCACTTT. Translation: CASQQGSSYNSPLHF.

V gene TRBV5-1 combines with J gene TRBJ1-4, with 9 bases fitting TRBD1. The CDR3 extends over 16 amino acids. The ends lost 2 bases at V and 8 bases at J; junction bases unmatched: 10. Germline V lookup: CDR1 SGHRS, CDR2 YFSETQ. CDR3 sequence (DNA): TGCGCCAGCAGCTTAATCGGACAGGGGAATCGCGAAAAACTGTTTTTT. The encoded protein is CASSLIGQGNREKLFF.

The chain combines TRBV6-5 with TRBJ1-1, with 9 bases lining up with TRBD1. Germline trimming cut 8 bases from V and 12 bases from J; bases unmatched to any gene: 10. The CDR3 contains 12 residues. Germline V gene data show CDR1 as MNHEY and CDR2 as SVGAGI. The CDR3 loop reads CASFGTGLITFF. The CDR3, as DNA: TGTGCCAGCTTCGGGACAGGGCTCATAACTTTCTTT.

The J gene is TRBJ1-2, the V gene TRBV28, with D possibly matching TRBD1 (6 bases). Per germline, CDR1 MDHEN and CDR2 SYDVKM. V gave up 11 bases and J gave up 5 bases, with 18 bases separating them. The CDR3 covers 13 residues. The CDR3 coding sequence is TGTGCCCTTCTTGGGGACAAGAGGTATGGCTACACCTTC. Translated: CALLGDKRYGYTF.

J is TRBJ1-1 and V is TRBV12-5; no clear D gene. This CDR3 has 17 amino acids. Germline CDR1 reads LGHNT; CDR2 reads FRNRAP. V was shortened by 3 bases and J by 3 bases, with 20 bases between the two germline ends. The CDR3: CASGFGVGSDLYTEAFF. CDR3 DNA: TGTGCTAGTGGTTTCGGGGTGGGTTCAGACCTTTACACTGAAGCTTTCTTT.

This chain links TRBV5-1 with TRBJ2-3, with 8 bases identical to TRBD2. Germline V gene data show CDR1 as SGHRS and CDR2 as YFSETQ. The CDR3 spans 18 residues. J was trimmed by 2 bases and V by 0 bases; bases with no gene match: 11. The CDR3 coding sequence is TGCGCCAGCAGCTTGGACCTTTTACTAGCGGATTTCACAGATACGCAGTATTTT. Translating it yields CASSLDLLLADFTDTQYF.

Only a few counts were recorded for this clone. DNA of the CDR3: TGCGCCAGCAGCTCTAGCGGGGGGGTACGACAAGAGACCCAGTACTTC. This codes for CASSSSGGVRQETQYF. V is TRBV5-1 and J is TRBJ2-5; 12 bases map to TRBD2. There are 16 residues in the CDR3. Germline V gene data show CDR1 as SGHRS and CDR2 as YFSETQ. With V trimmed by 3 bases and J by 2 bases, 5 bases remained unmatched. The full variable domain, completed using reference TRBV5-1 and TRBJ2-5, is KAGVTQTPRYLIKTRGQQVTLSCSPISGHRSVSWYQQTPGQGLQFLFEYFSETQRNKGNFPGRFSGRQFSNSRSEMNVSTLELGDSALYLCASSSSGGVRQETQYFGPGTRLLVL.

The chain recombines TRBV5-4 with TRBJ2-7; TRBD1 matches at 7 bases. Germline trimming cut 4 bases from V and 4 bases from J; bases unmatched to any gene: 5. Germline CDR1 is SGHNT and CDR2 is YYREEE (reference sequence). This CDR3 contains 13 residues. The CDR3 protein is CASSPGQTYEQYF. The CDR3 nucleotides are TGTGCCAGCAGCCCGGGACAGACGTACGAGCAGTACTTC.

The J gene is TRBJ2-7, the V gene TRBV6-6; 10 bases are a match to TRBD2. This CDR3 region has 16 residues. CDR1 and CDR2 (germline): MNHNY, SVGAGI (reference sequence). V trimming: 0 bases; J trimming: 5 bases; junction bases outside the gene matches: 7. The DNA of the CDR3 is TGTGCCAGCAGTTACTCCGCTAGCGGGGGCGTGAACGAGCAGTACTTC. Translated, it gives CASSYSASGGVNEQYF.

This chain uses TRBV29-1 with TRBJ2-1; 8 nucleotides line up with TRBD1. From germline, CDR1 is SQVTM and CDR2 ANQGSEA. This CDR3 spans 14 amino acids. The trim removed 8 bases at V and 1 base at J, leaving 7 bases unmatched. The CDR3 region is CSLTGTGSYNEQFF. The CDR3 bases are TGCAGCCTCACCGGGACAGGTTCCTACAATGAGCAGTTCTTC.

The V and J genes are TRBV4-3 and TRBJ1-5; TRBD1 might be the D (6 bases). The CDR3 loop spans 15 amino acids. Germline V gene lookup returns CDR1 LGHNA and CDR2 YSLEER. The V gene lost 1 base and the J gene lost 7 bases, with 14 bases spanning the gap. This CDR3 reads CASSQVTGPGQPQHF. The CDR3 DNA sequence: TGCGCCAGCAGCCAAGTCACAGGGCCGGGACAGCCCCAGCATTTT.

This clone was seen a few times. The chain links TRBV16 to TRBJ1-5; D is unclear. This CDR3 is built from 14 residues. CDR1 is KGHSY and CDR2 is FQNENV in the germline V gene. With 4 bases removed from V and 5 bases from J, the gap between germline ends came to 12 bases. The CDR3 loop is CASSRTGADQPQHF. The CDR3 DNA is TGTGCCAGCAGCCGGACGGGAGCCGATCAGCCCCAGCATTTT.

The chain combines TRBV7-2 with TRBJ2-5; 8 nucleotides match TRBD2. V lost 1 base and J lost 6; bases outside the gene matches: 10. CDR1 is SGHTA and CDR2 is FQGNSA in the germline V gene. The CDR3 consists of 16 residues. CDR3 loop: CASSLVLTGGRKTQYF. CDR3 DNA sequence: TGTGCCAGCAGCTTAGTTCTGACGGGGGGGCGTAAGACCCAGTACTTC.

CDR3: CASSVYEQFF. DNA for the CDR3: TGTGCCAGCAGTGTCTACGAGCAGTTCTTC. The chain is built from TRBV2 and TRBJ2-1; D gene unclear. Germline-derived CDR1 and CDR2 are SNHLY and FYNNEI. The germline V and J ends were trimmed by 4 bases and 10 bases, with 5 bases remaining between them. CDR3 length: 10 residues.